Below, 24 T cell receptor beta chains from the same sample are listed, as sequenced in a study of immune characterization of retroperitoneal liposarcoma. TCRdb independently ran MiXCR on the PCR reads; one entry per CDR3 protein. There are roughly 9,800 distinct CDR3 sequences in the sample; about 25% occur only once, and under 25% lies in the top ten. The sample consisted of blood. These receptors all come from a male donor with retroperitoneal liposarcoma.

The CDR3 DNA follows: TGTGCCAGCAGTGAAATCGGTCAGCGGCCCCTCTATGGCTACACCTTC. It translates to CASSEIGQRPLYGYTF. The J gene is TRBJ1-2, the V gene TRBV6-1; D gene unclear. Germline-derived CDR1 and CDR2 are MNHNS and SASEGT. Trimming pared 2 bases from V and 4 bases from J, leaving 17 bases between. The CDR3 sequence is 16 residues long.

By share of the sample, this clonotype is medium-sized. CDR3 sequence: CASSRPGLGGQEFF. CDR3 DNA: TGTGCCAGCAGTCGTCCCGGACTAGGGGGGCAGGAGTTCTTC. This rearrangement joins TRBV6-1 to TRBJ2-1; maybe TRBD2 (7 bases). V lost 5 bases, J lost 14 bases, and 22 bases lay in between. CDR1 and CDR2 (germline): MNHNS, SASEGT. The CDR3 spans 14 residues.

This clonotype was seen only a few times. The chain links TRBV12-3 or TRBV12-4 to TRBJ1-1, with D perhaps TRBD1 (5 bases). The germline V and J ends were trimmed by 3 bases and 8 bases, with 13 bases remaining between them. The CDR3 extends over 13 amino acids. CDR3: CASSFGTGLEAFF. The CDR3 DNA reads as TGTGCCAGCAGTTTTGGTACAGGTTTAGAAGCTTTCTTT.

This clonotype came up many times. This chain links TRBV6-4 with TRBJ2-6; D ambiguous. The V and J ends lost 2 bases and 0 bases respectively, with 2 bases between them. CDR3 size: 14 residues. Germline V lookup: CDR1 MRHNA, CDR2 SNTAGT. For the CDR3, the DNA is TGTGCCAGCAGTGACAACTCTGGGGCCAACGTCCTGACTTTC. Protein: CASSDNSGANVLTF.

The chain links TRBV6-1 to TRBJ2-5; the match to TRBD2 covers 8 bases. Germline assignment: CDR1 MNHNS and CDR2 SASEGT. Trimming removed 6 bases from V and 1 base from J; junction bases left unmatched: 10. The CDR3 extends over 16 amino acids. CDR3 coding DNA: TGTGCCAGCAGCTACCCAGCGGGAGAGGGCCAAGAGACCCAGTACTTC. Translating it yields CASSYPAGEGQETQYF.

This clonotype has a count of ten or more. The chain couples TRBV6-6 to TRBJ2-4; D is unresolved. The V end was cut by 0 bases, the J end by 7 bases, with 10 bases between. In germline, CDR1 is MNHNY, CDR2 SVGAGI (reference sequence). The CDR3 runs to 14 residues. The CDR3 protein is CASSYSKYGNIQYF. DNA for the CDR3: TGTGCCAGCAGTTACTCGAAGTACGGTAACATTCAGTACTTC.

The chain couples TRBV18 to TRBJ1-2; D might be TRBD1 (5 bases). V lost 4 bases and J lost 4, with 16 bases in between. The length of the CDR3 is 15 residues. Germline V gene data show CDR1 as KGHSH and CDR2 as LQKENI. The DNA for the CDR3 is TGTGCCAGCTCACAGGCCTTCGGACACCCCTATGGCTACACCTTC. Translated, it gives CASSQAFGHPYGYTF.

The J gene is TRBJ2-5, the V gene TRBV3-1; tentative D call: TRBD2 (6 bases). V lost 2 bases, J lost 5 bases, and 15 bases lay in between. Germline loops: CDR1 LGHDT, CDR2 YNNKEL (reference sequence). The CDR3 has 15 amino acids. The CDR3 reads CASSQSTRGRETQYF. Here the CDR3 DNA reads TGTGCCAGCAGCCAATCCACGCGGGGTCGTGAGACCCAGTACTTC.

This clonotype has more than one count but fewer than ten. CDR3 nucleotide sequence: TGTGCCAGCAGCCTCTCCTACAGGGGAAGCTCTGGAAACACCATATATTTT. Protein product: CASSLSYRGSSGNTIYF. The J gene is TRBJ1-3, the V gene TRBV6-1; 7 bases align to TRBD1. Germline V lookup: CDR1 MNHNS, CDR2 SASEGT. V lost 6 bases to trimming and J lost 0 bases; unmatched junction nucleotides: 11. This CDR3 is built from 17 residues.

In this sample, this clonotype turned up a few times. The V gene is TRBV12-3 or TRBV12-4, the J gene TRBJ1-1, with a possible D match to TRBD1 (6 bases). Trimming stripped 5 bases from V and 9 bases from J, with 13 bases between. The length of the CDR3 is 12 residues. The CDR3 reads CASSTRQEKAFF. CDR3 DNA sequence: TGTGCCAGCAGTACGAGACAGGAGAAAGCTTTCTTT.

There are many counts of this clonotype. The CDR3 loop reads CASSSKGGGAVRVVGTEAFF. In nucleotides, the CDR3 is TGTGCCAGCAGTTCGAAAGGGGGTGGTGCGGTAAGGGTAGTCGGGACTGAAGCTTTCTTT. This chain joins TRBV6-1 and TRBJ1-1; D perhaps matches TRBD1 (6 bases). V lost 5 bases, J lost 5 bases, and 33 bases lay in between. Germline loops: CDR1 MNHNS, CDR2 SASEGT. The CDR3 consists of 20 residues.

This clonotype was detected a few times. The rearrangement joins TRBV6-1 to TRBJ2-1, with D perhaps TRBD2 (7 bases). The J call is doubtful: the DNA matches TRBJ2-5 better. From germline, CDR1 is MNHNS and CDR2 SASEGT. The CDR3 is 16 amino acids. CDR3 coding DNA: TGTGCCAGCACTCGAGTGGGGGCGGGAGCGGAGGAGACCCAGTACTTC. Translating gives CASTRVGAGAEETQYF.

To note about this clonotype: A read error may be the cause here, since a much bigger clone is one base away. V gene TRBV6-1 combines with J gene TRBJ1-6; D is uncertain. In germline, CDR1 is MNHNS, CDR2 SASEGT. The CDR3 runs 12 residues. The CDR3 DNA sequence: TGTGCCAGCAAGAACGGGAATTCACCCCTCAACTTT. This sequence encodes CASKNGNSPLNF.

There are many counts of this clonotype. The V gene is TRBV6-1, the J gene TRBJ1-4; 7 positions agree with TRBD1. The CDR3 covers 17 residues. With V trimmed by 1 base and J by 0 bases, 5 bases remained unmatched. Germline CDR1 MNHNS, CDR2 SASEGT. CDR3 coding DNA: TGTGCCAGCAGTGAAGGGACAGGTGCTGCAACTAATGAAAAACTGTTTTTT. Protein: CASSEGTGAATNEKLFF.

The chain links TRBV7-3 to TRBJ2-1; 9 nucleotides align to TRBD2. The CDR3 has 15 residues. The V gene's germline CDR1 is SGHTA and CDR2 FQGTGA. V was clipped by 1 base and J by 8 bases; unmatched bases: 6. In DNA form, the CDR3 reads TGTGCCAGCAGCTTAATGGCGGGAGGGTCAGATGAGCAGTTCTTC. Translated, it gives CASSLMAGGSDEQFF.

The V and J genes are TRBV20-1 and TRBJ1-2; D call uncertain. Trimming took off 4 bases at V and 12 bases at J, with 15 bases between the two ends. Per the germline V gene, CDR1 is DFQATT and CDR2 is SNEGSKA (reference sequence). This CDR3 spans 11 amino acids. CDR3 nucleotide sequence: TGCAGTGCTATGGAAGGAGATGGGGACACCTTC. It yields the protein CSAMEGDGDTF.

The rearrangement joins TRBV2 to TRBJ2-5; 7 bases line up with TRBD2. The ends lost 4 bases at V and 3 bases at J; junction bases unmatched: 8. Germline loops: CDR1 SNHLY, CDR2 FYNNEI. This CDR3 has 15 amino acids. For the CDR3, the DNA is TGTGCCAGCAGTGCTGGCGGGGGTTCCGAAGAGACCCAGTACTTC. This codes for CASSAGGGSEETQYF.

By sample fraction, this clonotype is medium-sized. The V and J genes are TRBV7-8 and TRBJ2-6; TRBD2 might be the D (7 bases). The CDR3 loop spans 16 amino acids. Trimming left V 1 base short and J 2 bases short, with 9 bases between. CDR1 SGHVS and CDR2 FQNEAQ come from the germline V gene. CDR3 nucleotide sequence: TGTGCCAGCAGCTTAGTGGGGGGGCCTGGGGCCAACGTCCTGACTTTC. Translating it yields CASSLVGGPGANVLTF.

This sequence joins TRBV19 and TRBJ1-4, with a possible D match to TRBD1 (5 bases). In germline, CDR1 is LNHDA, CDR2 SQIVND (reference sequence). CDR3 length equals 16 residues. V lost 4 bases and J 4 bases, leaving 16 bases between the germline ends. CDR3 nucleotides: TGTGCCAGTAGTAACCGACCGGGGGAGGGTAATGAAAAACTGTTTTTT. It is translated as CASSNRPGEGNEKLFF.

By its share, this clonotype is medium-sized. This chain connects TRBV7-8 to TRBJ2-2, with 9 bases fitting TRBD1. CDR1 is SGHVS and CDR2 is FQNEAQ in the germline V gene. The CDR3 runs 14 residues. With 5 bases clipped from V and 7 bases from J, the junction kept 5 bases outside the gene matches. The CDR3 DNA sequence: TGTGCCAGCAGCCCGCGACAGGGGGACGGGGAGCTGTTTTTT. This codes for CASSPRQGDGELFF.

This clonotype has more than one count but fewer than ten. DNA of the CDR3: TGTGCCAGCAGTGACGTGAACACCGGGGAGCTGTTTTTT. Protein product: CASSDVNTGELFF. The chain combines TRBV6-4 with TRBJ2-2; no reliable D call. CDR1 and CDR2 from the germline V gene are MRHNA and SNTAGT. The CDR3 has 13 residues. V was shortened by 2 bases and J by 1 base, with 2 bases between the two germline ends.

In this sample, this clonotype turned up many times. The chain has TRBV7-2 and TRBJ2-3; unclear D gene. The germline V gene has CDR1 SGHTA and CDR2 FQGNSA. This CDR3 region has 12 residues. Trimming removed 5 bases from V and 2 bases from J, with 5 bases in between. As DNA, the CDR3 is TGTGCCAGCAGCATACACACAGATACGCAGTATTTT. Translated, it gives CASSIHTDTQYF.

This chain connects TRBV12-3 or TRBV12-4 to TRBJ1-5; D remains unclear. The CDR3 is 14 amino acids. Trimming took 1 base from V and 10 from J, leaving 14 bases between them. CDR3 amino acids: CASSLGPSLGPQHF. The CDR3 nucleotides read TGTGCCAGCAGTTTAGGGCCGAGCTTGGGCCCCCAGCATTTT.

This chain connects TRBV6-1 to TRBJ2-3, with 11 bases identical to TRBD1. CDR3 length: 16 residues. Unmatched junction bases numbered 4, after V lost 2 bases and J lost 3 bases. Germline lookup yields CDR1 MNHNS and CDR2 SASEGT. The CDR3, as DNA: TGTGCCAGCAGTGAATGTGGGACAGGGGGGACAGATACGCAGTATTTT. Protein: CASSECGTGGTDTQYF.